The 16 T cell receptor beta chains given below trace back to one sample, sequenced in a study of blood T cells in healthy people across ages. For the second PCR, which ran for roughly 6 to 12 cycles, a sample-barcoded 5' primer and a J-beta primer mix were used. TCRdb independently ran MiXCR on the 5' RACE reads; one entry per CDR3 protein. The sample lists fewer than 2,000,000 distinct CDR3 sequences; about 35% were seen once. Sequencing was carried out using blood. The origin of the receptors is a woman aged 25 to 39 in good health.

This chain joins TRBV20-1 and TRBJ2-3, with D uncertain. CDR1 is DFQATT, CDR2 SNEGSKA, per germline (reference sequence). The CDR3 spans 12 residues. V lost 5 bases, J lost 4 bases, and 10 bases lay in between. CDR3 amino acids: CSAAPRADTQYF. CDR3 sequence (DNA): TGCAGTGCTGCGCCTAGGGCAGATACGCAGTATTTT.

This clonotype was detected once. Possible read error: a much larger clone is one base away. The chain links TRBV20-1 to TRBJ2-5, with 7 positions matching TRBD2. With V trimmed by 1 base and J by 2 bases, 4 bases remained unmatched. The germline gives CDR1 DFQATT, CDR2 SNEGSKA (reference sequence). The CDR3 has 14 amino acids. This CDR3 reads CSARVTGGQETQYF. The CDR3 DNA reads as TGCAGTGCTAGAGTAACGGGGGGTCAAGAGACCCAGTACTTC.

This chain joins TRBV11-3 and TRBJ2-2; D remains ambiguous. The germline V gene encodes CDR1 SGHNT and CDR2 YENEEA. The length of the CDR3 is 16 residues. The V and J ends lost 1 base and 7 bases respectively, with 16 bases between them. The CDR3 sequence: CASSLGFVTTGGELFF. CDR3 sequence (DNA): TGTGCCAGCAGCTTAGGTTTTGTGACAACGGGCGGGGAGCTGTTTTTT.

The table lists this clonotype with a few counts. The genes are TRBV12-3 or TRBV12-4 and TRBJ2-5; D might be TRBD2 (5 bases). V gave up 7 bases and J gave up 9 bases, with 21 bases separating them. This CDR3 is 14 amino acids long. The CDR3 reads CASTSKSGHPAQYF. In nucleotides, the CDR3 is TGTGCCAGCACCTCAAAGAGCGGCCACCCAGCCCAGTACTTC.

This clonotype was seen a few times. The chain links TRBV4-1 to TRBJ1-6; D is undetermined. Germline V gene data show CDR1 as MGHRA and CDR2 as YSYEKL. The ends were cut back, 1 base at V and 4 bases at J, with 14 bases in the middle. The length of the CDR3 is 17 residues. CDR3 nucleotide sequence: TGCGCCAGCAGCCAAGCGGGGTTGGAGGAATATAATTCACCCCTCCACTTT. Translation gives CASSQAGLEEYNSPLHF.

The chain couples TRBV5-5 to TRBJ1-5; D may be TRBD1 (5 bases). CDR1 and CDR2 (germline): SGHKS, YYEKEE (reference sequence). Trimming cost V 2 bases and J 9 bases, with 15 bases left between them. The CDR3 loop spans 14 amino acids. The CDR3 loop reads CASSFGAGPGPQHF. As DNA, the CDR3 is TGTGCCAGCAGCTTCGGGGCGGGACCGGGGCCCCAGCATTTT.

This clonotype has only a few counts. The CDR3 loop is CASSLGQKNYGYTF. The DNA of the CDR3 is TGCGCCAGCAGCTTGGGGCAAAAGAACTATGGCTACACCTTC. The V and J genes are TRBV5-1 and TRBJ1-2, with D uncertain. Per germline, CDR1 SGHRS and CDR2 YFSETQ. The V end lost 0 bases, the J end lost 2 bases, and 8 bases lay between the germline ends. The CDR3 loop spans 14 amino acids. The full variable domain, rest sourced from reference TRBV5-1 and TRBJ1-2, is KAGVTQTPRYLIKTRGQQVTLSCSPISGHRSVSWYQQTPGQGLQFLFEYFSETQRNKGNFPGRFSGRQFSNSRSEMNVSTLELGDSALYLCASSLGQKNYGYTFGSGTRLTVV.

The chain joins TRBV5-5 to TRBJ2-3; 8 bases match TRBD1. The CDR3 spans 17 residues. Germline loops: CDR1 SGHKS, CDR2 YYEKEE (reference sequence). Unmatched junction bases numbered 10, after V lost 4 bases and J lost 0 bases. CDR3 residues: CASSALGTGDSTDTQYF. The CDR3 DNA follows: TGTGCCAGCAGCGCCTTAGGGACAGGAGATAGCACAGATACGCAGTATTTT.

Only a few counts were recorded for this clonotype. The CDR3 DNA sequence: TGCGCCAGCAGCCAGCAGGCCTTGGCCCTAACAACTAATGAAAAACTGTTTTTT. Encoded protein: CASSQQALALTTNEKLFF. The gene calls are TRBV4-1 and TRBJ1-4; D not certain. CDR3 length: 18 residues. Trimming left V 3 bases short and J 0 bases short, with 17 bases between. CDR1 is MGHRA, CDR2 YSYEKL, per germline.

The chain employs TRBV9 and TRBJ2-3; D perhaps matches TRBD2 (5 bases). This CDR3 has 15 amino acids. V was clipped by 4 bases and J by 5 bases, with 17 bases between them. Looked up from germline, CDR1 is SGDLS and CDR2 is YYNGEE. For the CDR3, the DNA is TGTGCCAGCAGCCCTGGAGTGGGGAGTGGAGATACGCAGTATTTT. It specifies CASSPGVGSGDTQYF.

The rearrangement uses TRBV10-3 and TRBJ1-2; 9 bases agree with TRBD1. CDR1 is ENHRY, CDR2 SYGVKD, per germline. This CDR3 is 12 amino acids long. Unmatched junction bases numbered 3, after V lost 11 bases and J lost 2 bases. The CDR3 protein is CAPGQGNYGYTF. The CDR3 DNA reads TGTGCCCCCGGACAGGGGAACTATGGCTACACCTTC.

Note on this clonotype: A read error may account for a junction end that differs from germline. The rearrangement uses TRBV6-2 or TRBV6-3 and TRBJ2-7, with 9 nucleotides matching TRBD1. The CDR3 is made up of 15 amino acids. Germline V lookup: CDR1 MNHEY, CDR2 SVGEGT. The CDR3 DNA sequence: TGTGCCAGCAGTCCGGACAGGGGAATTTCCTACAAGCAGTACTTC. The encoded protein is CASSPDRGISYKQYF.

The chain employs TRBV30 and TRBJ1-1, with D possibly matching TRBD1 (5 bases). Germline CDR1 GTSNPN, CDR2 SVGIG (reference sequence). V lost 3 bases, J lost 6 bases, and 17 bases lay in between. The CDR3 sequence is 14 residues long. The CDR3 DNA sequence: TGTGCCTGGAGGGGGGATAGGGCGCGGGCTGAAGCTTTCTTT. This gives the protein CAWRGDRARAEAFF.

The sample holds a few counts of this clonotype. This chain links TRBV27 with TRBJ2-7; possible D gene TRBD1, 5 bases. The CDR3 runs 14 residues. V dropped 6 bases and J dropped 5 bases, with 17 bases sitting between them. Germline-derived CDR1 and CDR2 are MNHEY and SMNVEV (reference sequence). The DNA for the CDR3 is TGTGCCAGCAGCCCCGGAGCAGGGTACGACGAGCAGTACTTC. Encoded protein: CASSPGAGYDEQYF.

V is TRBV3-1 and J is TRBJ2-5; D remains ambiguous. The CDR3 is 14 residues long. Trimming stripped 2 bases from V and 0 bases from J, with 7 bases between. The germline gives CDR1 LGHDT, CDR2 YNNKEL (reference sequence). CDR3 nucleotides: TGTGCCAGCAGCCAAAACCCCGACCAAGAGACCCAGTACTTC. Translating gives CASSQNPDQETQYF.

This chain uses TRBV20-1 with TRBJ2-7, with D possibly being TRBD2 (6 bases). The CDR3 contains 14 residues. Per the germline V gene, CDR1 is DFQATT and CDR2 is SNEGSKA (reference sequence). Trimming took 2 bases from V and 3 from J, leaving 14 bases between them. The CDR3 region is CSARREQDYYEQYF. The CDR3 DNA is TGCAGTGCTAGACGAGAGCAGGACTACTACGAGCAGTACTTC.